A single sample is the source of the 3 T cell receptor beta chains below, sequenced in a study of cytomegalovirus exposure and HLA in healthy donors. The PCR had 60 Vbeta and 13 Jbeta primers. The table came from immunoSEQ multiplex PCR; TCRdb's copy has only in-frame clones and leaves some out. The sample yields about 200,000 clones, around nine tenths seen once. Sequencing input: PBMCs. The receptors originated from a woman in her thirties in good health and CMV-seronegative.

The rearrangement links TRBV30 to TRBJ2-1; D possibly corresponds to TRBD1 (5 bases). CDR1 is GTSNPN, CDR2 SVGIG, per germline (reference sequence). The CDR3 totals 16 residues. V lost 0 bases and J 1 base, leaving 13 bases between the germline ends. CDR3 residues: CAWSVWRSGSYNEQFF. In DNA, the CDR3 is TGTGCCTGGAGTGTCTGGAGATCAGGGTCCTACAATGAGCAGTTCTTC.

The J gene is TRBJ1-1, the V gene TRBV11-2, with a weak D call TRBD1 (5 bases). This CDR3 spans 15 amino acids. Germline V gene data show CDR1 as SGHAT and CDR2 as FQNNGV. Trimming pared 3 bases from V and 2 bases from J, leaving 13 bases between. The DNA of the CDR3 is TGTGCCAGCAGCTTTTCAGCGGGACTTAACACTGAAGCTTTCTTT. Translating it yields CASSFSAGLNTEAFF.

The rearrangement links TRBV9 to TRBJ2-5, with a weak D call TRBD1 (7 bases). V was cut by 0 bases and J by 5 bases, with 14 bases left in between. CDR1 and CDR2 from the germline V gene are SGDLS and YYNGEE. The CDR3 is 15 amino acids. The CDR3: CASSVVQGGAETQYF. CDR3 in DNA: TGTGCCAGCAGCGTAGTTCAGGGGGGCGCGGAGACCCAGTACTTC.